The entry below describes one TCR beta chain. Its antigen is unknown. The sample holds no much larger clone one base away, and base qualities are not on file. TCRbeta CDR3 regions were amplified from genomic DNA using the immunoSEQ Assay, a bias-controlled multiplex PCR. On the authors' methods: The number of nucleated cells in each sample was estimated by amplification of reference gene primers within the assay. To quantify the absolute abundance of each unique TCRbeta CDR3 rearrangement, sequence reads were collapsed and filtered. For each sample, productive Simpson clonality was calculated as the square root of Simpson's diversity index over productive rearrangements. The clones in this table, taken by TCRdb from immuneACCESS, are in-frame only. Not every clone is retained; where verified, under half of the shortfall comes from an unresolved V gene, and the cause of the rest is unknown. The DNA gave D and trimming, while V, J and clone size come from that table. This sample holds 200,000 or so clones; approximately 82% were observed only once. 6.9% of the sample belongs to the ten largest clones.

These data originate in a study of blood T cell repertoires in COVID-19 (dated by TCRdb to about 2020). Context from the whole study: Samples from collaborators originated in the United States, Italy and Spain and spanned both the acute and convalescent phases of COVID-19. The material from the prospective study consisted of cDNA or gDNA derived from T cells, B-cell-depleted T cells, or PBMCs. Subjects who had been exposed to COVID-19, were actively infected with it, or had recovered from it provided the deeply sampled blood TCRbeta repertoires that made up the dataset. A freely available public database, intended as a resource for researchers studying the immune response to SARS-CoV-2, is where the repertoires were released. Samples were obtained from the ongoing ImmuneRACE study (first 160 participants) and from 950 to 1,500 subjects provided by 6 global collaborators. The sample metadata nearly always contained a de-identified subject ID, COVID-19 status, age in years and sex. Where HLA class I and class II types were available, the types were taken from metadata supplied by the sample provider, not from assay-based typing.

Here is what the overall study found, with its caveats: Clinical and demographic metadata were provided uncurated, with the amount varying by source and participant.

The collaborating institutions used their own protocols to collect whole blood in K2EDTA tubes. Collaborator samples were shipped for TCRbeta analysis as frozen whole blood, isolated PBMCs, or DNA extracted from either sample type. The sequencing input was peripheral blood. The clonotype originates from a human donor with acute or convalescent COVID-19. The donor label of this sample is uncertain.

DNA sequence: TGTGCCAGCAGCCCTGGCACGGGTGGGGGCGCTGAAGCTTTCTTT. Its amino acids are CASSPGTGGGAEAFF. Recombination joined TRBV5-5 with TRBJ1-1; the best D guess is TRBD1, with 6 bases matching. Trimming removed 4 bases from V and 6 bases from J, leaving 19 bases between the germline ends. CDR1 and CDR2 (SGHKS, YYEKEE) derive from the germline V gene (reference sequence). From the cysteine up to the phenylalanine, the CDR3 has a length of 15 residues. Of the read, only the CDR3 DNA is kept; its 45 bases are in frame from base 1.